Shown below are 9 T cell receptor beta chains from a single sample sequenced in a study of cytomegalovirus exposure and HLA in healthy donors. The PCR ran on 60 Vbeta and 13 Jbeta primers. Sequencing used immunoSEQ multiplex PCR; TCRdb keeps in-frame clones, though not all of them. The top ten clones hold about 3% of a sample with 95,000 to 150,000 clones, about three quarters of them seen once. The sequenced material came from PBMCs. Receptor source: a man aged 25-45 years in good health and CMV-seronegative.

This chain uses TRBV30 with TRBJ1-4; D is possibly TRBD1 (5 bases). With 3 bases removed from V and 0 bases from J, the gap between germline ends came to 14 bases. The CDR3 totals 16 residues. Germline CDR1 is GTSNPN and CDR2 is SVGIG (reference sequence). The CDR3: CAWRGVIGATNEKLFF. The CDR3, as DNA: TGTGCCTGGAGAGGGGTTATAGGTGCAACTAATGAAAAACTGTTTTTT. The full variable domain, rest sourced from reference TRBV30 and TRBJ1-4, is SQTIHQWPATLVQPVGSPLSLECTVEGTSNPNLYWYRQAAGRGLQLLFYSVGIGQISSEVPQNLSASRPQDRQFILSSKKLLLSDSGFYLCAWRGVIGATNEKLFFGSGTQLSVL.

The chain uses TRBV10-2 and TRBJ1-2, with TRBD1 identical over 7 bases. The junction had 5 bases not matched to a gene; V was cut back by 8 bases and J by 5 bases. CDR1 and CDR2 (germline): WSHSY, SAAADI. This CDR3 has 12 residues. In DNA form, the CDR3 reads TGCGCCAGCGGAGAGACAGGGTATGGCTACACCTTC. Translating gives CASGETGYGYTF.

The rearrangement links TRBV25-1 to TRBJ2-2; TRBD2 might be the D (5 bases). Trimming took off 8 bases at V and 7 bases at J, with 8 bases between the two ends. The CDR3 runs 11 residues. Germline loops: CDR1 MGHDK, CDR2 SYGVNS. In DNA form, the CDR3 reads TGTGCCAGCGGACTCTACGGGGAGCTGTTTTTT. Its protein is CASGLYGELFF.

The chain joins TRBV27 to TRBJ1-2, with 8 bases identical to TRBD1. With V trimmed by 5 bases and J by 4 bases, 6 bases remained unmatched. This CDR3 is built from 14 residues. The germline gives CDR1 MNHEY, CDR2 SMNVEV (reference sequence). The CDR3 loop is CASSLDRGAYGYTF. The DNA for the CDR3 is TGTGCCAGCAGTCTCGACAGGGGAGCCTATGGCTACACCTTC.

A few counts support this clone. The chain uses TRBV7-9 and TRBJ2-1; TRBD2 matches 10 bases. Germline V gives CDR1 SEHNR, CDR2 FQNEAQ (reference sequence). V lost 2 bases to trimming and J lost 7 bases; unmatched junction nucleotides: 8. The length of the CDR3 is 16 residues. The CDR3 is CASSLTSGTAGNEQFF. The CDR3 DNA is TGTGCCAGCAGCTTAACTAGCGGGACCGCCGGGAATGAGCAGTTCTTC.

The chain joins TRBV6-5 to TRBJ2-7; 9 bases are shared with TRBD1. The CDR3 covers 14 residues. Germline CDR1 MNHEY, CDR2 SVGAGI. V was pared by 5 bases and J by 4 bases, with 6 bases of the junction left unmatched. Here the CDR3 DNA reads TGTGCCAGCAGTCCGCGGGACAGGGAATACGAGCAGTACTTC. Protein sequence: CASSPRDREYEQYF.

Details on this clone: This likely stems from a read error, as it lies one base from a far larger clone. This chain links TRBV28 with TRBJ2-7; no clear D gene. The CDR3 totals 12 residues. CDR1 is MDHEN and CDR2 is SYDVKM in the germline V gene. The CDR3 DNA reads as TGTGCCAGCTGTTTTGGGCCCGACGAGCAGTACTTC. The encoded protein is CASCFGPDEQYF.

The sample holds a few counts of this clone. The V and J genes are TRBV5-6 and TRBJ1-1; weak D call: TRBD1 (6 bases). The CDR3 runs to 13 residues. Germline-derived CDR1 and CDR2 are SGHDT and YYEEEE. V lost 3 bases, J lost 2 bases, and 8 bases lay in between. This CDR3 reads CASSSQGNTEAFF. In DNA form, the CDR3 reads TGTGCCAGCAGCTCACAGGGTAACACTGAAGCTTTCTTT.

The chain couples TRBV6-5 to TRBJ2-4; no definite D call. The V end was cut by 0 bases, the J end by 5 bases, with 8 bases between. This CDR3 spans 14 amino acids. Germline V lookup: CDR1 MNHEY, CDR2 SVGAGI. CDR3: CASSYSYRQNIQYF. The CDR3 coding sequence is TGTGCCAGCAGTTACTCTTACAGACAAAACATTCAGTACTTC.